The subject of this entry is one T cell receptor beta chain. Its antigen is as yet unknown. The V end was cut by 1 base, the J end by 4 bases, with 10 bases between. The V gene's germline CDR1 is SGHTA and CDR2 FQGNSA. The CDR3 sequence is 14 residues long. TCRdb fed the RT-PCR reads into MiXCR, producing one record per CDR3 protein. This table has roughly 650,000 distinct CDR3 sequences, less than 20% appearing once. This sample was taken from a study of response to subunit inactivated influenza vaccine. Whole-study findings and limits: Few new T cells, the authors suggested, are recruited by each seasonal influenza vaccination.

This clonotype was obtained from a man aged 50-60 years who received an inactivated influenza vaccine. The source was PBMCs from blood, collected approximately 13 days after vaccination. This chain links TRBV7-2 with TRBJ1-2; D remains unclear. The CDR3 DNA reads TGTGCCAGCAGCTTAGTGGGAATCGGCTATGGCTACACCTTC. This gives the protein CASSLVGIGYGYTF.